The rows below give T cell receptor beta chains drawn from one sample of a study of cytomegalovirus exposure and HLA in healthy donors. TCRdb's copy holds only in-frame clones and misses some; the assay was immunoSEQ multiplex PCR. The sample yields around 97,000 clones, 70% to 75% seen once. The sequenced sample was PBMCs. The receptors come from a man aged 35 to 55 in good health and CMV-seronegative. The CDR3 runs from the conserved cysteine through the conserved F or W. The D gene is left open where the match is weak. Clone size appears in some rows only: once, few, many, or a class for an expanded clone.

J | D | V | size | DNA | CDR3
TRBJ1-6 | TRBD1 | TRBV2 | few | TGTGCCAGCAAACCGGGACAGAGCTCCTATAATTCACCCCTCCACTTT | CASKPGQSSYNSPLHF
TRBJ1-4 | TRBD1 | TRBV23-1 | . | TGCGCCAGCAGTCAGCCGTGCCGGGACAGGGGGCTGCAGGCTAATGAAAAACTGTTTTTT | CASSQPCRDRGLQANEKLFF
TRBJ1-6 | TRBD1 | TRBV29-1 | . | TGCAGCGTACTTACAGGGGGAAGTAATTCACCCCTCCACTTT | CSVLTGGSNSPLHF
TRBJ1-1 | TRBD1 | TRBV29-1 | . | TGCAGCGGCGGGTCAGGGGGCAAGGAAGCTTTCTTT | CSGGSGGKEAFF
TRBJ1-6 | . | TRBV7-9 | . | TGTGCCAGCAGCCTCGGACAAAGCTCCTATAATTCACCCCTCCACTTT | CASSLGQSSYNSPLHF
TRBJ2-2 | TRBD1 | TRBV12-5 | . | TGTGCTAGTGGTTTGGTAGGGGACGGGACAGTTAACACCGGGGAGCTGTTTTTT | CASGLVGDGTVNTGELFF
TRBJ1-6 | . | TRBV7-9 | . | TGTGCCAGCAGCTTAGCGTCCGGGGTTACGTCCTATAATTCACCCCTCCACTTT | CASSLASGVTSYNSPLHF
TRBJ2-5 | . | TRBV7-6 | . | TGTGCCAGCAGCGCCGAACTAGGAGTAGAGACCCAGTACTTC | CASSAELGVETQYF
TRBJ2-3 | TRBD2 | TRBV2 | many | TGTGCCAGCCTCACCGGGGGGGATACGCAGTATTTT | CASLTGGDTQYF
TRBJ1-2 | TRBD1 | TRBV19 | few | TGTAGAGACAGGGGAAACTATGGCTACACCTTC | CRDRGNYGYTF
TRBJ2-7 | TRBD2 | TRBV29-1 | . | TGCAGCGTTGAGAGTCCCGGGACTAGCGGGGGACCCTACGAGCAGTACTTC | CSVESPGTSGGPYEQYF
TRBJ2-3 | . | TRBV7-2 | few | TGTGCCAGCAGCCCGAGGCGCTCTCCGGAATACACGCAGTATTTT | CASSPRRSPEYTQYF
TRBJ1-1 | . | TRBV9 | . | TGTGCCAGCAGCGGGCAGGCTGTGAACACTGAAGCTTTCTTT | CASSGQAVNTEAFF
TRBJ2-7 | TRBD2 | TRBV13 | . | TGTGCCAGCAGCTTAGAGCGGGGAAAATACTCCTACGAGCAGTACTTC | CASSLERGKYSYEQYF
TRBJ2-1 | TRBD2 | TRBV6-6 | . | TGTGCCACCCGGCGAACTCCGGGACTAGACGACAATGAGCAGTTCTTC | CATRRTPGLDDNEQFF
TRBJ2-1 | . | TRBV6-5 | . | TGTGCCAGCAGTTACCGGGACTTCAATGAGCAGTTCTTC | CASSYRDFNEQFF
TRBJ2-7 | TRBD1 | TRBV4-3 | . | TGCGCCAGCAGCCAAGATTCGGACAGGGGGAGCGAGCAGTACTTC | CASSQDSDRGSEQYF
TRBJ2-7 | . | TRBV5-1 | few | TGCGCCAGCAGCTTGTGGTACAGGGCCCACGAGCAGTACTTC | CASSLWYRAHEQYF
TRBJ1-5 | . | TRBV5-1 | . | TGCGCCAGCAGCTTGGCGGGGAATAGCAATCAGCCCCAGCATTTT | CASSLAGNSNQPQHF
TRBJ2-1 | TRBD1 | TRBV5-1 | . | TGCGCCAGCAGCACCCCGGGACAGGGGCTGAATGAGCAGTTCTTC | CASSTPGQGLNEQFF
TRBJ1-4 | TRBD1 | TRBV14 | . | TGTGCCAGCAGCCCATCTGCATATACCGGTCCGGGACAGGGAGTAGGGAATGAAAAACTGTTTTTT | CASSPSAYTGPGQGVGNEKLFF
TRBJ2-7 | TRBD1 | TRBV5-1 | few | TGCGCCAGCAGCTTGACAGGGGGTACCTACGAGCAGTACTTC | CASSLTGGTYEQYF
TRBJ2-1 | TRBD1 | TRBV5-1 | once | TGCGCCAGCAGTAGGGGACAGGCCTTTTTTGAGCAGTTCTTC | CASSRGQAFFEQFF
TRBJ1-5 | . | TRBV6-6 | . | TGTGCCAGCAGCCCACTTCGGGGAGCCCAGCATTTT | CASSPLRGAQHF
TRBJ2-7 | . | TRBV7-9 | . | TGTGCCAGCAGCTTATCCCAGGGGGAGCAGTACTTC | CASSLSQGEQYF
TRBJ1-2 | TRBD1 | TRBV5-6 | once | TGTGCCAGCAGCTGGGACAGGAACTATGGCTACACCTTC | CASSWDRNYGYTF
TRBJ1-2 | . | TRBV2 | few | TGTGCCAGCAGTGGCCGCCCAGCTAACTATGGCTACACCTTC | CASSGRPANYGYTF
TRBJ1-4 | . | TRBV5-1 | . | TGCGCCAGCCCGAGCCCCCTAAATGAAAAACTGTTTTTT | CASPSPLNEKLFF
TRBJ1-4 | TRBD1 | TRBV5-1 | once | TGCGCCAGCAGCGCCGGGACAGCTGATGAAAAACTGTTTTTT | CASSAGTADEKLFF
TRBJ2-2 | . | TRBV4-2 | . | TGTGCCAGCAGCCAGGGGGGCACCGGGGAGCTGTTTTTT | CASSQGGTGELFF
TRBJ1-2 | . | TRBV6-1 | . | TGTGCCAGCAGTGCTACCGGGACAAGTTATGGCTACACCTTC | CASSATGTSYGYTF
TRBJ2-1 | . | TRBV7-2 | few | TGTGCCAGCAGCAGGATCGGGGGAGACAATGAGCAGTTCTTC | CASSRIGGDNEQFF
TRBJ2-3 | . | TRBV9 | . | TGTGCCAGCAGCGTAGGGGGCGCCCCAGATACGCAGTATTTT | CASSVGGAPDTQYF
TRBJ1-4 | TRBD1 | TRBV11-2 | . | TGTGCCAGCACCCGAGGGGGCGGAGGCCATGAAAAACTGTTTTTT | CASTRGGGGHEKLFF
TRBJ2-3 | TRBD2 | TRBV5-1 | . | TGCGCCAGCAGTAGCGGGGGCTATAGCACAGATACGCAGTATTTT | CASSSGGYSTDTQYF
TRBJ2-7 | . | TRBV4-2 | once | TGTGCCAGCAGCCCTGCCGCGAGGGCAACGAGGAGAGCGCCCTACGAGCAGTACTTC | CASSPAARATRRAPYEQYF
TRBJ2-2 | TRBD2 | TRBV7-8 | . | TGTGCCAGCAGCGCCCACAGGGGACTAGCGAGGGCCACCGGGGAGCTGTTTTTT | CASSAHRGLARATGELFF
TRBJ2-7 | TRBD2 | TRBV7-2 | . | TGTGCCAGCAGCTGGGGGACTAGCGGGGGGCCTACCTACGAGCAGTACTTC | CASSWGTSGGPTYEQYF
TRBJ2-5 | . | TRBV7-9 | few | TGTGCCAGCAGCCCCCGGGTCTCACAAGAGACCCAGTACTTC | CASSPRVSQETQYF
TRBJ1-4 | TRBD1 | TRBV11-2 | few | TGTGCCAGCAGCTTTGCAGGGGGAACGGATGAAAAACTGTTTTTT | CASSFAGGTDEKLFF
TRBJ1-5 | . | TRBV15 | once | TGTGCCACCAGCAGAGATGCGGGGGATCAGCCCCAGCATTTT | CATSRDAGDQPQHF
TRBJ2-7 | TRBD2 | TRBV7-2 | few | TGTGCCAGCAGCTTAGGTCGGGGGGGGCTTCGAGAGCAGTACTTC | CASSLGRGGLREQYF
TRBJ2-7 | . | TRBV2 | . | TGTGCCAGCAGTTGGGGGGGCGACGAGCAGTACTTC | CASSWGGDEQYF
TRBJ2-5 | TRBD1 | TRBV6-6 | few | TGTGCCAGTCGACCTTACAGGGGGCAGGGGGAGACCCAGTACTTC | CASRPYRGQGETQYF
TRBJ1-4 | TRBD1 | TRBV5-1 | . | TGCGCCAGCAGCTTGGGACAGGGAGAAGCTAAACTGTTTTTT | CASSLGQGEAKLFF
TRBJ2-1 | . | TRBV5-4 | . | TGTGCCAGCAGCTTGGGAGGCGACCGGCTCTACAATGAGCAGTTCTTC | CASSLGGDRLYNEQFF
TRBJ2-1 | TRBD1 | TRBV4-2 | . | TGTGCCAGCAGCCAACCTGGACAGGGAGGTCATGAGCAGTTCTTC | CASSQPGQGGHEQFF
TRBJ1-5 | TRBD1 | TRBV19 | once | TGTGCCAGTAGTATCTCAGGGGGCGACGGTCAGCCCCAGCATTTT | CASSISGGDGQPQHF
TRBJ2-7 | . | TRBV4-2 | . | TGTGCCAGCAGCCTAGGAGGAGAGCAGTACTTC | CASSLGGEQYF
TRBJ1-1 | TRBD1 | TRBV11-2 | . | TGTGCCAGCAGCTCTTGGACAGGGTGGGATGAAGAACTGAGGACTGAAGCTTTCTTT | CASSSWTGWDEELRTEAFF